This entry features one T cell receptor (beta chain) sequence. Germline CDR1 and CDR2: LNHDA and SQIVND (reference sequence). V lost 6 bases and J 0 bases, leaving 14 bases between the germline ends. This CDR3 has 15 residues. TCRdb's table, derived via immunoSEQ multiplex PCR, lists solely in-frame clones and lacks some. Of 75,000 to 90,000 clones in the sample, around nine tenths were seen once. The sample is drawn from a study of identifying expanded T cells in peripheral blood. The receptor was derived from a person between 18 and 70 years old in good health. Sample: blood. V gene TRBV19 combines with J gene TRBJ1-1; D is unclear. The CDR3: CASSYARQVNTEAFF. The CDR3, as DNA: TGTGCCAGTAGCTATGCCAGACAAGTGAACACTGAAGCTTTCTTT.